One sample yielded the 23 T cell receptor beta chains listed below, sequenced in a study of shared clonotypes between healthy human individuals. Method: immunoSEQ multiplex PCR; TCRdb's copy keeps in-frame clones and lacks some. Among 2 million to 2.5 million clones, nearly 97% were seen once, and the ten largest hold around 0.13%. Source material: naive CD4+ T cells sorted from blood. The subset was: CD45RA+ positively selected. The receptor set was obtained from a man aged 18 to 30 in good health.

The J gene is TRBJ2-5, the V gene TRBV28; 7 nucleotides align to TRBD1. Unmatched junction bases numbered 6, after V lost 1 base and J lost 4 bases. Germline V gives CDR1 MDHEN, CDR2 SYDVKM. CDR3 length equals 15 residues. CDR3 protein: CASSLSRQGRETQYF. Written as DNA, the CDR3 is TGTGCCAGCAGTTTATCCCGACAGGGAAGAGAGACCCAGTACTTC.

The chain is built from TRBV19 and TRBJ1-4; a possible D gene is TRBD1 (5 bases). The CDR3 runs 14 residues. In germline, CDR1 is LNHDA, CDR2 SQIVND (reference sequence). V shed 8 bases and J shed 0 bases, with 10 bases lying between them. The chain's CDR3 is CASHQGTTNEKLFF. The DNA of the CDR3 is TGTGCCAGTCATCAGGGAACAACTAATGAAAAACTGTTTTTT.

A few counts support this clone. The chain couples TRBV27 to TRBJ1-2; TRBD1 is a possible D gene (6 bases). Germline V gene lookup returns CDR1 MNHEY and CDR2 SMNVEV (reference sequence). This CDR3 region has 13 residues. V was cut by 3 bases and J by 8 bases, with 13 bases left in between. CDR3 region: CASSFGQSRGYTF. CDR3 nucleotides: TGTGCCAGCAGTTTTGGACAGTCCAGGGGCTACACCTTC.

Notes on this clone: Other DNA sequences in this specimen translate into the identical CDR3. The V call is TRBV6-5, the J call TRBJ2-3; D is undetermined. The V gene's germline CDR1 is MNHEY and CDR2 SVGAGI. CDR3 length equals 12 residues. V lost 4 bases to trimming and J lost 6 bases, with 8 bases between them. CDR3 coding DNA: TGTGCCAGCAGTTCATCTCCTGATACGCAGTATTTT. Amino acid sequence: CASSSSPDTQYF.

The genes are TRBV5-1 and TRBJ2-7; D ambiguous. Trimming removed 4 bases at V and 0 bases at J, with 11 bases between. The germline CDR1 and CDR2 sequences are SGHRS and YFSETQ. The length of the CDR3 is 14 residues. The CDR3 coding sequence is TGCGCCAGCAGCCAAGGGTCCACCTCCTACGAGCAGTACTTC. It is translated as CASSQGSTSYEQYF.

V is TRBV2 and J is TRBJ2-7; 8 bases agree with TRBD1. The CDR3 is made up of 14 amino acids. The V gene's germline CDR1 is SNHLY and CDR2 FYNNEI. V lost 4 bases to trimming and J lost 6 bases; unmatched junction nucleotides: 8. This CDR3 reads CASSVQGATSEQYF. The CDR3 DNA is TGTGCCAGCAGTGTGCAGGGGGCGACGTCCGAGCAGTACTTC. The full variable domain, in which reference TRBV2 and TRBJ2-7 provide the parts outside the CDR3, is EPEVTQTPSHQVTQMGQEVILRCVPISNHLYFYWYRQILGQKVEFLVSFYNNEISEKSEIFDDQFSVERPDGSNFTLKIRSTKLEDSAMYFCASSVQGATSEQYFGPGTRLTVT.

The J gene is TRBJ1-2, the V gene TRBV6-4; 7 bases are shared with TRBD1. The CDR3 has 17 amino acids. CDR1 is MRHNA, CDR2 SNTAGT, per germline. J gave up 2 bases and V 0 bases, and 9 bases lay outside the gene matches. The CDR3 region is CASSDSYRGVANYGYTF. The CDR3, as DNA: TGTGCCAGCAGTGACTCTTACAGGGGAGTAGCGAACTATGGCTACACCTTC.

The gene calls are TRBV4-1 and TRBJ2-7; D is unresolved. Trimming pared 1 base from V and 6 bases from J, leaving 16 bases between. The germline gives CDR1 MGHRA, CDR2 YSYEKL. This CDR3 is 15 amino acids long. CDR3 nucleotide sequence: TGCGCCAGCAGCCAAGCCAAGCCTACTGGCGTCGAGCAGTACTTC. It translates to CASSQAKPTGVEQYF.

The V and J genes are TRBV10-3 and TRBJ2-7, with 8 bases that match TRBD1. Germline values: CDR1 ENHRY, CDR2 SYGVKD. The CDR3 contains 16 residues. V dropped 2 bases and J dropped 3; count of bases not matched to a gene: 9. CDR3 in DNA: TGTGCCATCAGTGAGATGTTCGGGACAGGCCACTACGAGCAGTACTTC. The encoded protein is CAISEMFGTGHYEQYF.

The J gene is TRBJ2-2, the V gene TRBV19; D assignment may be TRBD1 or TRBD2 (5 bases each). In germline, CDR1 is LNHDA, CDR2 SQIVND (reference sequence). The CDR3 sequence is 16 residues long. Trimming removed 10 bases at V and 3 bases at J, with 21 bases between. DNA for the CDR3: TGTGCCACCGCAGGATGGGGGAGAACGTACACCGGGGAGCTGTTTTTT. Translation: CATAGWGRTYTGELFF.

This chain connects TRBV2 to TRBJ2-5; D might be TRBD2 (5 bases). This CDR3 comprises 14 residues. The germline V gene encodes CDR1 SNHLY and CDR2 FYNNEI. Trimming cost V 5 bases and J 4 bases, with 14 bases left between them. The CDR3 nucleotides read TGTGCCAGCAGTTTGGCGATACGGGGAGAGACCCAGTACTTC. Its protein is CASSLAIRGETQYF. The whole variable domain, remainder taken from reference TRBV2 and TRBJ2-5, is EPEVTQTPSHQVTQMGQEVILRCVPISNHLYFYWYRQILGQKVEFLVSFYNNEISEKSEIFDDQFSVERPDGSNFTLKIRSTKLEDSAMYFCASSLAIRGETQYFGPGTRLLVL.

The chain joins TRBV6-1 to TRBJ1-6; possibly TRBD1 for D (5 bases). The ends were cut back, 2 bases at V and 10 bases at J, with 12 bases in the middle. The germline CDR1 and CDR2 sequences are MNHNS and SASEGT. This CDR3 is 14 amino acids long. CDR3 amino acids: CASSERREVSPLHF. In DNA, the CDR3 is TGTGCCAGCAGTGAACGCAGGGAGGTATCACCCCTCCACTTT.

The V and J genes are TRBV10-3 and TRBJ2-7, with 7 bases identical to TRBD1. Germline values: CDR1 ENHRY, CDR2 SYGVKD. The CDR3 is made up of 13 amino acids. The CDR3 bases are TGTGCAATCGCGTCGGGGACAGCCGACGAGCAGTACTTC. It translates to CAIASGTADEQYF.

J is TRBJ2-1 and V is TRBV5-1; no reliable D call. This CDR3 has 15 residues. Germline V gives CDR1 SGHRS, CDR2 YFSETQ. V shed 2 bases and J shed 1 base, with 10 bases lying between them. The CDR3: CASSLHIKSYNEQFF. The CDR3 nucleotides are TGCGCCAGCAGCTTACACATTAAGTCCTACAATGAGCAGTTCTTC.

The chain recombines TRBV10-3 with TRBJ2-1, with D maybe TRBD2 (6 bases). The CDR3 totals 16 residues. Germline CDR1 is ENHRY and CDR2 is SYGVKD. The germline V and J ends were trimmed by 4 bases and 7 bases, with 20 bases remaining between them. In DNA form, the CDR3 reads TGTGCCATCAGTGCGGCGGTGGGGACTCCGGGGAATGAGCAGTTCTTC. It specifies CAISAAVGTPGNEQFF.

This clone was seen a single time. The chain recombines TRBV10-3 with TRBJ2-1, with D maybe TRBD1 (6 bases). Germline V lookup: CDR1 ENHRY, CDR2 SYGVKD. The CDR3 extends over 13 amino acids. With 7 bases removed from V and 2 bases from J, the gap between germline ends came to 9 bases. For the CDR3, the DNA is TGTGCCATCACCGGACAGCCCTACAATGAGCAGTTCTTC. This encodes CAITGQPYNEQFF.

This sequence joins TRBV2 and TRBJ1-5; no firm D call. Per the germline V gene, CDR1 is SNHLY and CDR2 is FYNNEI. V was clipped by 4 bases and J by 3 bases, with 7 bases between them. This CDR3 is 13 amino acids long. This chain's CDR3 is CASSVGDNQPQHF. In DNA, the CDR3 is TGTGCCAGCAGTGTCGGGGACAATCAGCCCCAGCATTTT.

V is TRBV6-1 and J is TRBJ2-5; D might be TRBD2 (5 bases). CDR3 size: 18 residues. Looked up from germline, CDR1 is MNHNS and CDR2 is SASEGT. Trimming stripped 4 bases from V and 4 bases from J, with 25 bases between. CDR3 amino acids: CASSGASIATQSRETQYF. In nucleotides, the CDR3 is TGTGCCAGCAGTGGGGCGTCGATAGCGACCCAATCCCGAGAGACCCAGTACTTC.

Concerning this clone: This same CDR3 is encoded by further DNA sequences in the sample. This chain uses TRBV20-1 with TRBJ2-3; no clear D. The V end was cut by 2 bases, the J end by 3 bases, with 3 bases between. Germline V gene sequence: CDR1 DFQATT, CDR2 SNEGSKA (reference sequence). The CDR3 is 11 residues long. This CDR3 is CSARLTDTQYF. The CDR3 DNA follows: TGCAGTGCTAGACTTACAGATACGCAGTATTTT.

Concerning this clone: The sample carries other DNA sequences with the same CDR3. This chain uses TRBV5-1 with TRBJ2-2, with D unclear. The CDR3 spans 12 residues. Germline loops: CDR1 SGHRS, CDR2 YFSETQ. Trimming stripped 4 bases from V and 7 bases from J, with 8 bases between. The CDR3 here is CASSLLGGELFF. The CDR3 nucleotides read TGCGCCAGCAGCCTCCTTGGCGGGGAGCTGTTTTTT.

For this clone: The same CDR3 is also encoded by other DNA sequences in this sample. The rearrangement uses TRBV30 and TRBJ1-1, with D possibly matching TRBD1 (6 bases). Germline V gene data show CDR1 as GTSNPN and CDR2 as SVGIG (reference sequence). The germline V and J ends were trimmed by 1 base and 1 base, with 13 bases remaining between them. The CDR3 loop spans 15 amino acids. CDR3 residues: CAWSGRGARNTEAFF. In DNA form, the CDR3 reads TGTGCCTGGAGTGGGAGGGGGGCGCGGAACACTGAAGCTTTCTTT.

V is TRBV9 and J is TRBJ1-1; D possibly corresponds to TRBD1 (5 bases). The CDR3 has 15 amino acids. V was pared by 4 bases and J by 0 bases, with 13 bases between. The V gene's germline CDR1 is SGDLS and CDR2 YYNGEE. The CDR3 DNA sequence: TGTGCCAGCAGCCCCCCGGGCAGGGTGAACACTGAAGCTTTCTTT. Translated: CASSPPGRVNTEAFF.

The CDR3, as DNA: TGTGCCAGCAGCTTCCGAGGGCCTGGGAGAGAGACCCAGTACTTC. This codes for CASSFRGPGRETQYF. The chain uses TRBV7-2 and TRBJ2-5; maybe TRBD2 (5 bases). The V and J ends lost 3 bases and 4 bases respectively, with 15 bases between them. Germline assignment: CDR1 SGHTA and CDR2 FQGNSA. This CDR3 contains 15 residues.